This is a list of T cell receptor beta chains from one sample in a study of blood T cells in healthy people across ages. Using its own MiXCR run on the 5' RACE reads, TCRdb lists one record per CDR3 protein. In the table there are about 640,000 distinct CDR3 sequences, 58% of which are singletons. Material: blood. The receptors stem from a man aged 55 to 69 in good health. Both conserved end residues are part of each CDR3.

j_call v_call cdr3_aa
TRBJ2-2 TRBV5-3 CARSLGLAGGPNTGELFF
TRBJ1-2 TRBV3-1 CASSQRSNGYTF
TRBJ1-5 TRBV3-1 CASSWAEQPQHF
TRBJ2-1 TRBV20-1 CSAFRTPYFYNEQFF
TRBJ2-7 TRBV27 CASRGVAGPYEQYF
NA TRBV29-1 CSILLLGNSQETQFF
TRBJ2-5 TRBV7-8 CASSSDRVAGTEYF
TRBJ2-5 TRBV11-2 CASSVAGAFEQYF
TRBJ1-2 TRBV3-1 CASSRNRGPGGYTF
TRBJ2-3 TRBV6-5 CASSIDRGTDTQYF
TRBJ1-3 TRBV11-2 CASSLSVAVRDTIYF
TRBJ2-1 TRBV20-1 CSALAGGKGEQFF
TRBJ2-1 TRBV20-1 CSAHWSGGTREQFF
TRBJ2-3 TRBV20-1 CSAYRLDGASTDTQYF
TRBJ2-1 TRBV7-2 CASSFVHEQFF
TRBJ2-5 TRBV3-1 CASSQDRWLTQYF
TRBJ2-1 TRBV15 CATSSGRGPYNEQFF
TRBJ1-4 TRBV7-9 CASSLWGAMNEKLFF
TRBJ1-1 TRBV7-7 CASRPEPGTPNTEAFF
TRBJ1-2 TRBV6-5 CASSSAGTQAFYGYTF
NA TRBV6-5 CASSYSTSGQSEQYF